This T cell receptor (beta chain) came from a study of blood T cells in healthy people across ages (dated by TCRdb to the mid-2010s). Context from the whole study: In model experiments, template switching captured roughly one uniquely barcoded TCR beta cDNA molecule for every two T cells. Age-related changes in TCR beta repertoire diversity were measured in the study by deep sequencing normalized with unique cDNA molecular identifiers. Four age groups were formed from the donors: young (average approximately 15 years), middle-aged (less than 40), aged (62) and long-lived (approximately 80). Donors of different ages were randomly distributed across sequencing lanes to avoid experimental bias. For two donors (one aged 18 to 30 and one aged 80 or older), the study analyzed two additional independent replicas of 1 million unique cDNA reads from the same blood draw. Study-wide findings and limitations: As age increased, observed TCR beta diversity per million T cells dropped in a roughly linear way, and a significant reduction was already evident by age 40. Bulk unsorted PBMC profiling prevented conclusive comparison of naive and antigen-experienced compartments. Estimates of total diversity from one million sequenced T cells were regarded as lower bounds and underestimates. A strong correlation was found between observed TCR beta diversity and the percentage of naive T cells measured by flow cytometry. Compared with the aged group, the long-lived group had more naive CD4+ T cells, fewer expanded clones and increased TCR diversity, a pattern suggesting age selection. Because donor CMV infection status was unknown, age-related changes in expanded clonotypes were potentially confounded.

Systemically healthy Caucasian individuals from Russia, 35 to 40 in total and aged about 6 to 90 years, were included as donors. Around 9.9 milliliters of peripheral blood were collected from each donor into EDTA-treated Vacutainer tubes. Ficoll-Paque density-gradient centrifugation was used to isolate PBMCs, with at least 7 million per sample. Trizol reagent was used to extract total RNA from the PBMCs, yielding at least 5.5 micrograms per sample. The percentages of naive CD45RAhigh/CD27high T cells were determined by flow cytometry on a PBMC aliquot from every donor. Libraries were made using 5' RACE. Instrument used: Illumina HiSeq 2500. A second PCR of about 6 to 12 cycles was run with a J-beta primer mix and a sample-barcoded 5' primer. Each TCR beta cDNA molecule received a unique molecular identifier from a template-switch 5' adaptor carrying 12 random nucleotides. At least 2.5 million CDR3-containing paired-end reads were obtained from each sample. All of the RNA was converted into first-strand cDNA using the Mint cDNA synthesis kit, with a TRBC-specific oligonucleotide serving as the primer. Following uracil-DNA glycosylase treatment, all cDNA underwent a first 18-cycle PCR with the universal primers M1SS and BC2_uni_R. Turning to the authors' computational methods: For normalization, 1 million high-quality reads were randomly selected from each sample, with every read carrying a distinct molecular identifier. Reads with shared molecular identifiers were discarded instead of being binned into consensus sequences. CDR3 identification, clonotype clustering and error correction used MiTCR with a Q25 quality threshold and the strictest error-elimination algorithm. A nonparametric unseen species model with Euler transformation was used to estimate a lower bound on total TCR beta diversity. TCRdb reworked the public reads: Q25 trimming with fastp, MiXCR clone assembly, productive beta chains retained. Entries are consolidated by CDR3 protein sequence, retaining the most common genes and DNA. TCRdb, rather than the study authors, made the V and J calls. This sample gives about 1.1 million distinct CDR3 sequences in total; more than 30% of them show up just once. The top ten clones comprise about 12% of the sample.

Notes on this clonotype: It has no known antigen specificity. Per-base quality was not reported, and no clone a single base away is much larger than it.

The germline V gene yields SNHLY for CDR1 and FYNNEI for CDR2. From V the trimming removes 8 bases and from J it removes 7 bases, while the gene matches leave 9 bases of the junction unaccounted for. Taken from cysteine to phenylalanine, the CDR3 has 13 residues. The only DNA kept is the CDR3, 39 bases in frame from the first base. The sequenced sample was blood. This TCR came from a man aged 18-30 years in good health. In this chain, TRBV2 is recombined with TRBJ1-2, with 8 bases aligning to TRBD1. For the CDR3, the sequence is CASSGQGASGYTF. The DNA sequence follows: TGTGCCAGCTCCGGCCAGGGGGCATCTGGCTACACCTTC.